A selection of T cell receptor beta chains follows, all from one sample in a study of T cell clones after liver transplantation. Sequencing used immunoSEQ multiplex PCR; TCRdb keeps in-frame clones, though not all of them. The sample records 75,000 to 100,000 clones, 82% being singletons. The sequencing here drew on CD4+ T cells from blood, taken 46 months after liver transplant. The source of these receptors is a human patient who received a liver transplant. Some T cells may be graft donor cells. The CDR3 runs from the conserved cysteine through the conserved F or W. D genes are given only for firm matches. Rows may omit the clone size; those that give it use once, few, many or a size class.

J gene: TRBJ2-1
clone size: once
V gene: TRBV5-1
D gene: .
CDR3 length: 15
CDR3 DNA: TGCGCCAGCAGCTTGGAGGTTAGCGCGGGTTCTGAGCAGTTCTTC
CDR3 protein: CASSLEVSAGSEQFF

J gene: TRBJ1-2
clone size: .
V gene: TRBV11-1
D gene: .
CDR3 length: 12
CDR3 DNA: TGTGCCAGCAGCTCTCAGGGGAGAGGCTACACCTTC
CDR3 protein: CASSSQGRGYTF

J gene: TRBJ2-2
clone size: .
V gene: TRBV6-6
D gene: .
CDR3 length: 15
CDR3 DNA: TGTGCCAGCATCTGGGCCCCGAGGGGCACCGGGGAGCTGTTTTTT
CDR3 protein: CASIWAPRGTGELFF

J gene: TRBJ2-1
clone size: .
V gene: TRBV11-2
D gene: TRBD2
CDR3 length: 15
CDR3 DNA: TGTGCCAGCAACTTAACTAGCGGGACCTACAATGAGCAGTTCTTC
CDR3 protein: CASNLTSGTYNEQFF

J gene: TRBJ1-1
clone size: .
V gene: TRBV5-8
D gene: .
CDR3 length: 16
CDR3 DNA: TGTGCCAGCAGCAACTACAGGGTGCAGATGAACACTGAAGCTTTCTTT
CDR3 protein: CASSNYRVQMNTEAFF

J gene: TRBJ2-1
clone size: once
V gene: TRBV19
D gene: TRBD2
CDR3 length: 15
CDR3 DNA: TGTGCCAGTAGCGGGTTGGGCGGACTAGCTTATGAGCAGTTCTTC
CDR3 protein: CASSGLGGLAYEQFF

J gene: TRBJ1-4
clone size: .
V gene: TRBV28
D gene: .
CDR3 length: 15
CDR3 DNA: TGTGCCAGCAGTTTAAGGGGGGCGTCGGAAGAAAAACTGTTTTTT
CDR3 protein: CASSLRGASEEKLFF

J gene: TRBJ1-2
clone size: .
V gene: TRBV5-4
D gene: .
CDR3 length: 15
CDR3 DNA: TGTGCCAGCAGCACACCAGGGGTGAACAACTATGGCTACACCTTC
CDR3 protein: CASSTPGVNNYGYTF

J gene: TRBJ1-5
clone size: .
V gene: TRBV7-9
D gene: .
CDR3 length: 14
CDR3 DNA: TGTGCCAGCAGCTTAGGACCTAGCAATCAGCCCCAGCATTTT
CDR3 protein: CASSLGPSNQPQHF

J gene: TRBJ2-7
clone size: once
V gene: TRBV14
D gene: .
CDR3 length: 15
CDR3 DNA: TGTGCCAGCAGCCAAGGGCTAGGTCGACTCTACGAGCAGTACTTC
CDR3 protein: CASSQGLGRLYEQYF

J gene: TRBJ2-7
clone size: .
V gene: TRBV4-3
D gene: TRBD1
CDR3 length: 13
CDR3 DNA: TGCGCCAGCAGTCATGCACAGGGGGACGAGCAGTACTTC
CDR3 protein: CASSHAQGDEQYF

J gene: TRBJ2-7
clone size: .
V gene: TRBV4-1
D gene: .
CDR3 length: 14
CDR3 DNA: TGCGCCAGCAGCCCCCCCGGGCGGGCCAAAGAGCAGTACTTC
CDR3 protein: CASSPPGRAKEQYF

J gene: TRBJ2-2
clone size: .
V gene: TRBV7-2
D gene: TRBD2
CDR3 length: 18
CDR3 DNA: TGTGCCAGCAGCTTAGATCCTAGCGGGAGGGGATTGAGCGGGGAGCTGTTTTTT
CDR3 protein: CASSLDPSGRGLSGELFF

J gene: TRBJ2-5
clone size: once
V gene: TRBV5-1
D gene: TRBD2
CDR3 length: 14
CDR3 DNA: TGCGCCAGCAGCTTGACTAGCGCACAAGAGACCCAGTACTTC
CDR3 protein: CASSLTSAQETQYF

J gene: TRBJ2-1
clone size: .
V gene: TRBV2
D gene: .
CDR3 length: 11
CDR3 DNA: TGTGCCACCGAAGAGCCCTCTGAGCAGTTCTTC
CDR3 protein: CATEEPSEQFF

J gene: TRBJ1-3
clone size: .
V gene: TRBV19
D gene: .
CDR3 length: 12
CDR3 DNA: TGTGCCAGTAGTATCCAGGGAAACACCATATATTTT
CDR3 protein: CASSIQGNTIYF

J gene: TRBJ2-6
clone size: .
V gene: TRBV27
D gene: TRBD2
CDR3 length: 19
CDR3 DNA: TGTGCCAGCAGTTTATGGGCTAGCGGGAGGATCTCTGGGGCCAACGTCCTGACTTTC
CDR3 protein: CASSLWASGRISGANVLTF

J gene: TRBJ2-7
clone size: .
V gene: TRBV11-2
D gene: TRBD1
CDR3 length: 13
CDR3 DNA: TGTGCCAGCAGCTTTCCGGGACAGGGCGGACAGTACTTC
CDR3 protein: CASSFPGQGGQYF

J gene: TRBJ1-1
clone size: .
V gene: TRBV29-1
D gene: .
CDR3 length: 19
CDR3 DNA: TGCAGCGCCCCCGCTCTGGGGGGGGGCCAAAGGAGCGTGGACACTGAAGCTTTCTTT
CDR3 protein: CSAPALGGGQRSVDTEAFF

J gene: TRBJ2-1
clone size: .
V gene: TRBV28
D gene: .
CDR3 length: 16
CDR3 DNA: TGTGCCAGCAGTTTACACTCCGGACCTCGGGTCAATGAGCAGTTCTTC
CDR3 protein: CASSLHSGPRVNEQFF

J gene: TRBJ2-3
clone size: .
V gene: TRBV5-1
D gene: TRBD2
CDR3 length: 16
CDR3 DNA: TGCGCCAGCAGCCCTGGAGGGGCGGGAGAGTCAGATACGCAGTATTTT
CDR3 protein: CASSPGGAGESDTQYF

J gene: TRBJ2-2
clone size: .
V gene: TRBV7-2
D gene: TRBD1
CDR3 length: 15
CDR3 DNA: TGTGCCAGCAGCTCCAACAGGGGGAACACCGGGGAGCTGTTTTTT
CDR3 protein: CASSSNRGNTGELFF

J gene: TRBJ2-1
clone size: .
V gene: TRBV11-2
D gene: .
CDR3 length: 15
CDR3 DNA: TGTGCCAGCAGCTTAGGGTCCGGACCGGTCTATGAGCAGTTCTTC
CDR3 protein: CASSLGSGPVYEQFF

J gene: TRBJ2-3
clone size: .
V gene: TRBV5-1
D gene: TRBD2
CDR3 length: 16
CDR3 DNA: TGCGCCAGCAGCTTGGTCGGTAGCGGGTCTGGAGATACGCAGTATTTT
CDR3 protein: CASSLVGSGSGDTQYF

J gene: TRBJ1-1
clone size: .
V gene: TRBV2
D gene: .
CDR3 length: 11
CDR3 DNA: TGTGCCAGCAGTACGAACACTGAAGCTTTCTTT
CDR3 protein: CASSTNTEAFF

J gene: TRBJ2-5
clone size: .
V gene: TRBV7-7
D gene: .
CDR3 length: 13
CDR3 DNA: TGTGCTAGCAGCTTGTCTGGGAGAGAGACCCAGTACTTC
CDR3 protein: CASSLSGRETQYF

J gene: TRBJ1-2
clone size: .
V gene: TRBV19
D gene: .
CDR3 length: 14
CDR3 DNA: TGTGCCACCCAAGACGAGGAGCCTAACTATGGCTACACCTTC
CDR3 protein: CATQDEEPNYGYTF

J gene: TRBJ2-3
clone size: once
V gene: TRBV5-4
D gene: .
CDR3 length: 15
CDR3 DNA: TGTGCCAGCAGCTGGGCAGGGGGGACCACAGATACGCAGTATTTT
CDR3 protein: CASSWAGGTTDTQYF

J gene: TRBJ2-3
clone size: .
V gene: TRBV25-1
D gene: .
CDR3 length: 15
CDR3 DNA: TGTGCCAGCAGTGAGCCGGGGCCTGGGGGAGATACGCAGTATTTT
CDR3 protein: CASSEPGPGGDTQYF

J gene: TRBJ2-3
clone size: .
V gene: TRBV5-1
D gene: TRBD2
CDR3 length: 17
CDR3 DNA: TGCGCCAGCAGCTTGGGGCTAGCGGGAGTGACCACAGATACGCAGTATTTT
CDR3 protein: CASSLGLAGVTTDTQYF

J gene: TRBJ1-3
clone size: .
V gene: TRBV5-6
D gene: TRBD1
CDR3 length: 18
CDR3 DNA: TGTGCCAGCAGCTCACCGGGACAGGGGGCGCCGGGAGGAAACACCATATATTTT
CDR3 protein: CASSSPGQGAPGGNTIYF

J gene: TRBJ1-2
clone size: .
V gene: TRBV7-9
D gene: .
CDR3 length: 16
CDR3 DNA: TGTGCCAGCAGCTTAGGAGTGCAGGGAGGCGACTATGGCTACACCTTC
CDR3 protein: CASSLGVQGGDYGYTF

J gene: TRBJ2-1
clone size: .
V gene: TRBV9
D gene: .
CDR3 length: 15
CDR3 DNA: TGTGCCAGCAGCCGCCTGGAGGGTTTTCGGGATGAGCAGTTCTTC
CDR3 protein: CASSRLEGFRDEQFF

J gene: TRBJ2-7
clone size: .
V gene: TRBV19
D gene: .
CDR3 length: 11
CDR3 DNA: TGTGCCAGTAGTATAAATGAATGGCAGTACTTC
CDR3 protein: CASSINEWQYF

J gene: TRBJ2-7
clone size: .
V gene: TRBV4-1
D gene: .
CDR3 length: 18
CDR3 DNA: TGCGCCAGCGACAGGGGAAGCGGGAGGCCCCCGGGGAGCTACGAGCAGTACTTC
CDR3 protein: CASDRGSGRPPGSYEQYF

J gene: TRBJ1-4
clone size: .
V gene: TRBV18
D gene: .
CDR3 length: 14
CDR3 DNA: TGTGCCAGCTCACGACAGACGGAGGGTGAAAAACTGTTTTTT
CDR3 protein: CASSRQTEGEKLFF

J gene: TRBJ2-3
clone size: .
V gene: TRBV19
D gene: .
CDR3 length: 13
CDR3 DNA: TGTGCCAGTAGTGGGGAGGGCACAGATACGCAGTATTTT
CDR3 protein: CASSGEGTDTQYF

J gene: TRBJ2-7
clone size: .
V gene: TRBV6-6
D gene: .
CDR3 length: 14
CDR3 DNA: TGTGCCAGCGGGGATGTGGGGCGGAGAGGGGAGCAGTACTTC
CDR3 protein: CASGDVGRRGEQYF

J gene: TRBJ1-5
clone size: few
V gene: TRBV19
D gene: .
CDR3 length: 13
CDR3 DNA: TGTGCCAGTAGACCGAATTGGAATCAGCCCCAGCATTTT
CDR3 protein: CASRPNWNQPQHF

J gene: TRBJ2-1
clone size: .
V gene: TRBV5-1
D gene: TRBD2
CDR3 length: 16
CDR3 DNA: TGCGCCAGCAGCTTGGAGGTGGGAGGGACGTACAATGAGCAGTTCTTC
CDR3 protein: CASSLEVGGTYNEQFF

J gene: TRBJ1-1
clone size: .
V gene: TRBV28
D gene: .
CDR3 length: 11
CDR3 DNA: TGTGCCAGCAGTTCGGCGGCTGAAGCTTTCTTT
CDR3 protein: CASSSAAEAFF

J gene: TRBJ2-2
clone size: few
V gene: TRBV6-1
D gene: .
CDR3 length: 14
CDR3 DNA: TGTGCCAGCAATCAAGTGTTGGGTGCCGGGGAGCTGTTTTTT
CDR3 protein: CASNQVLGAGELFF

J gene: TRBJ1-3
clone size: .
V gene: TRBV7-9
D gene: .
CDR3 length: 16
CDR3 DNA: TGTGCCAGCAGCTTAGTGTCAGGAACCTCTGGAAACACCATATATTTT
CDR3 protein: CASSLVSGTSGNTIYF

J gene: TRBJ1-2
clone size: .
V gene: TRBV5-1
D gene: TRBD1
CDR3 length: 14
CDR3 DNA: TGTGCCAGCAGCAACCCGACAGGGACTGGCGGCTACACCTTC
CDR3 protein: CASSNPTGTGGYTF

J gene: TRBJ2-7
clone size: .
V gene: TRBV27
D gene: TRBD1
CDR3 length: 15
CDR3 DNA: TGTGCCAGCAGTCGCGGACAGGGGGCATCCTACGAGCAGTACTTC
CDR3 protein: CASSRGQGASYEQYF

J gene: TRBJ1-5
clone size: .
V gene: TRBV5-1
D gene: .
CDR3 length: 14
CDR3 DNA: TGCGCCAGCAGCTTGGGGGGGACGGGACAGCCCCAGCATTTT
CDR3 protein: CASSLGGTGQPQHF

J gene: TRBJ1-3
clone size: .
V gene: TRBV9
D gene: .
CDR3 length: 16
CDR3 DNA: TGTGCCAGCAGCGTAGCTCAAGGGTCCCCTGGAAACACCATATATTTT
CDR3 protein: CASSVAQGSPGNTIYF